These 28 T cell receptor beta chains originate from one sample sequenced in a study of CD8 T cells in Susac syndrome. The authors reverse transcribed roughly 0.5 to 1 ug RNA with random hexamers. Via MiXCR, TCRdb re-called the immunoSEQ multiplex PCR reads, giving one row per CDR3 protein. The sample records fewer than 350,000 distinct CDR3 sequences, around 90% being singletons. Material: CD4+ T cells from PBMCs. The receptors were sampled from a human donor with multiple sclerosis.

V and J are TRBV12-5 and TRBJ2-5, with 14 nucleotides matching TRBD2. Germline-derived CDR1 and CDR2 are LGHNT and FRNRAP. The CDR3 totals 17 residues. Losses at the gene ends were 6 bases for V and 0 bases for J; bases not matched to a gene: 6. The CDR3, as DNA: TGTGCTAGTGGACTCGGACTAGCGGGGGGCTACCAAGAGACCCAGTACTTC. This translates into CASGLGLAGGYQETQYF.

This chain's CDR3 is CAWNREAGEQYF. CDR3 nucleotides: TGTGCCTGGAATCGGGAGGCAGGGGAGCAGTACTTC. V usage is TRBV30 and J usage is TRBJ2-7, with 7 bases fitting TRBD2. V trimming: 4 bases; J trimming: 7 bases; junction bases outside the gene matches: 7. The V gene's germline CDR1 is GTSNPN and CDR2 SVGIG (reference sequence). This CDR3 is built from 12 residues.

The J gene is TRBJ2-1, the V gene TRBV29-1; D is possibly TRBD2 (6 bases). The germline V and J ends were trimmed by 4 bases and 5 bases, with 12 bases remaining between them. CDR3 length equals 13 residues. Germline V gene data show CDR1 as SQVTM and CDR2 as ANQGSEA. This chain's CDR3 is CSVVPGGNNEQFF. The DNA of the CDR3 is TGCAGCGTTGTTCCTGGGGGGAACAATGAGCAGTTCTTC.

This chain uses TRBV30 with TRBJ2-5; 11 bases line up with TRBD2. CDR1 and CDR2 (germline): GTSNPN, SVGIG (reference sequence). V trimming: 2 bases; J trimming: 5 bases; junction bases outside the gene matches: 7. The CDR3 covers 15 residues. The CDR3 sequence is CAWSSTSGGRETQYF. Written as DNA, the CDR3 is TGTGCCTGGAGTTCTACTAGCGGGGGACGGGAGACCCAGTACTTC.

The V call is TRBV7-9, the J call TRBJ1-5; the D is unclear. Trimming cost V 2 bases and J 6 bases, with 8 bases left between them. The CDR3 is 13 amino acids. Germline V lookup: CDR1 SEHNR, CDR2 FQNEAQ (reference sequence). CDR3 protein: CASSLWWVQPQHF. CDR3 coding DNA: TGTGCCAGCAGCTTATGGTGGGTTCAGCCCCAGCATTTT.

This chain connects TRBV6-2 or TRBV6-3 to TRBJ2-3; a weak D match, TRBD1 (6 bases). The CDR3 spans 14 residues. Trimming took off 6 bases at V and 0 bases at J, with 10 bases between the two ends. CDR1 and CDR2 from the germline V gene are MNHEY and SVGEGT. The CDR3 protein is CASRGHYSTDTQYF. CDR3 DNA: TGTGCCAGCAGGGGACACTACAGCACAGATACGCAGTATTTT.

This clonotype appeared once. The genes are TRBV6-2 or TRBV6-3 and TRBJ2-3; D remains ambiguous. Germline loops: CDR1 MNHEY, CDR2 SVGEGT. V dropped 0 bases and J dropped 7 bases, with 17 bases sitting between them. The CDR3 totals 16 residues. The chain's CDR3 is CASSYSAAPPQNTQYF. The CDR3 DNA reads TGTGCCAGCAGTTACTCGGCGGCGCCACCTCAGAATACGCAGTATTTT.

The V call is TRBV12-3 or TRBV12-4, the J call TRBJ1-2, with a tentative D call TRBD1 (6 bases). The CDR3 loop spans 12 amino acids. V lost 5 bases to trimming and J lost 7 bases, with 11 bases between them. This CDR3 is CASSNGGGGYTF. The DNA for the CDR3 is TGTGCCAGCAGTAATGGAGGGGGTGGCTACACCTTC.

CDR3: CASSLPFGNEQFF. CDR3 DNA sequence: TGTGCCAGCAGTCTACCCTTTGGGAATGAGCAGTTCTTC. The chain couples TRBV12-3 or TRBV12-4 to TRBJ2-1; D not resolved. The CDR3 sequence is 13 residues long. The V gene lost 5 bases and the J gene lost 7 bases, with 12 bases spanning the gap.

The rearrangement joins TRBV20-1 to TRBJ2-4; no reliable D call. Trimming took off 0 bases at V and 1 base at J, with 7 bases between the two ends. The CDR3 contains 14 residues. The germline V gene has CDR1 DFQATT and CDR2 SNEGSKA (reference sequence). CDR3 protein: CSAREVAAKNIQYF. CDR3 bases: TGCAGTGCTAGAGAGGTAGCCGCCAAAAACATTCAGTACTTC.

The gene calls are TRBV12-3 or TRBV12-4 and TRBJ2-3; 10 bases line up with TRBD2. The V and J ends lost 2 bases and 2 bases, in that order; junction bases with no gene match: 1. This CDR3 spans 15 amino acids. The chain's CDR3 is CASSLTSGVTDTQYF. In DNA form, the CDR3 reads TGTGCCAGCAGTTTAACTAGCGGGGTCACAGATACGCAGTATTTT.

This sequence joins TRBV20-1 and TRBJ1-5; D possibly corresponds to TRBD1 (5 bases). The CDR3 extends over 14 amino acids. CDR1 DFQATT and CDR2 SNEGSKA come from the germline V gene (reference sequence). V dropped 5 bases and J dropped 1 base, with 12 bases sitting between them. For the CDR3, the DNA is TGCAGTGCTCGATCGGCAGGGAGCAATCAGCCCCAGCATTTT. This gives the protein CSARSAGSNQPQHF.

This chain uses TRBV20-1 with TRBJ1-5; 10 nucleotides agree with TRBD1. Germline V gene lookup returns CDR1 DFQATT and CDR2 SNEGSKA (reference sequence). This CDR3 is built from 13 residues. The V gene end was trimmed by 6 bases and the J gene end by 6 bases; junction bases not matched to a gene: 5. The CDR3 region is CSARGQGTQPQHF. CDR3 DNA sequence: TGCAGTGCCCGGGGACAGGGGACTCAGCCCCAGCATTTT.

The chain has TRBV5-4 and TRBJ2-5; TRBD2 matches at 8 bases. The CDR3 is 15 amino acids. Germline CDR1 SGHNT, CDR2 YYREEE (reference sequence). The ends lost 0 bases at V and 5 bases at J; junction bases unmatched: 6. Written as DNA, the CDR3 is TGTGCCAGCAGCTTGGATCCGGGGGGGATCGAGACCCAGTACTTC. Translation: CASSLDPGGIETQYF.

The CDR3 here is CASGETSGGYYEQYF. The CDR3 DNA reads as TGTGCCAGCGGCGAGACTAGCGGGGGATACTACGAGCAGTACTTC. The V call is TRBV2, the J call TRBJ2-7; 12 bases are shared with TRBD2. This CDR3 is built from 15 residues. V lost 8 bases and J lost 3; bases outside the gene matches: 8. Germline CDR1 reads SNHLY; CDR2 reads FYNNEI. Full variable domain (rest looked up from reference TRBV2 and TRBJ2-7): EPEVTQTPSHQVTQMGQEVILRCVPISNHLYFYWYRQILGQKVEFLVSFYNNEISEKSEIFDDQFSVERPDGSNFTLKIRSTKLEDSAMYFCASGETSGGYYEQYFGPGTRLTVT.

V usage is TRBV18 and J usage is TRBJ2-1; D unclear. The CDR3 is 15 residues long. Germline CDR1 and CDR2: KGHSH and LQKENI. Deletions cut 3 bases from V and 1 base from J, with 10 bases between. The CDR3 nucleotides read TGTGCCAGCTCACCGGGCCGGAATTCCTACAATGAGCAGTTCTTC. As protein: CASSPGRNSYNEQFF.

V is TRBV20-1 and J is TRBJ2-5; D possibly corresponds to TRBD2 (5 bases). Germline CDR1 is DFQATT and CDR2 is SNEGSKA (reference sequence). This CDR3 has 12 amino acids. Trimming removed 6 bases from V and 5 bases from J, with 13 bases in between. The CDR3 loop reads CSAPSSQETQYF. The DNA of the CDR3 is TGCAGTGCACCTAGCTCCCAGGAGACCCAGTACTTC.

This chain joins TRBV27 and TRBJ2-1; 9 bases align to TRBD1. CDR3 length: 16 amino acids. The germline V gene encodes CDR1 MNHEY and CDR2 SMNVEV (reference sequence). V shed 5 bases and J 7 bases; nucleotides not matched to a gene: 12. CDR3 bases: TGTGCCAGCAGTCTCCCGGGGGACAGGGTAGTGAATGAGCAGTTCTTC. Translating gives CASSLPGDRVVNEQFF.

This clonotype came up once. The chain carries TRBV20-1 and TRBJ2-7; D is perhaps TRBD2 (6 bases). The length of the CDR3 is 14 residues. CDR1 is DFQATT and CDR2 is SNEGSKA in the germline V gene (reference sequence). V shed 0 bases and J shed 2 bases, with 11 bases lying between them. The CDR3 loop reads CSAREASGAYEQYF. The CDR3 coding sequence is TGCAGTGCTAGAGAGGCGTCGGGGGCCTACGAGCAGTACTTC.

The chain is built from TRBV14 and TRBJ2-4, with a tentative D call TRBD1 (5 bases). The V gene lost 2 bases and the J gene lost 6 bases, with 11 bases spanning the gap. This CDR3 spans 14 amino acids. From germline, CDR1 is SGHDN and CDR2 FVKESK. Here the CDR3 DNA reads TGTGCCAGCAGCCAAAGGGGTCCCGCAAACATTCAGTACTTC. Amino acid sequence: CASSQRGPANIQYF.

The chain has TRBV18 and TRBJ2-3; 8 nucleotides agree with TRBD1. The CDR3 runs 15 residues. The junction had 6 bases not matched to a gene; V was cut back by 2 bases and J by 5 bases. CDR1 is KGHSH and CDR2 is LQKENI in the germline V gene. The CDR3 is CASSPSRGHVDTQYF. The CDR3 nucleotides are TGTGCCAGCTCACCATCCAGGGGGCATGTAGATACGCAGTATTTT.

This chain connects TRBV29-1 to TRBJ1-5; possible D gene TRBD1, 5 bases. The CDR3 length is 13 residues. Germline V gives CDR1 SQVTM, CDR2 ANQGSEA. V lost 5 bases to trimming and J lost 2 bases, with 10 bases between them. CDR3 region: CSVTQGRNQPQHF. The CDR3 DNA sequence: TGCAGCGTTACCCAGGGACGCAATCAGCCCCAGCATTTT.

In DNA form, the CDR3 reads TGTGCCAGCAGTTACTCTGGGGGGCCCACTGAAGCTTTCTTT. Translating gives CASSYSGGPTEAFF. This chain joins TRBV6-5 and TRBJ1-1, with a tentative D call TRBD1 (6 bases). The CDR3 is 14 amino acids. V lost 0 bases, J lost 4 bases, and 9 bases lay in between. CDR1 and CDR2 (germline): MNHEY, SVGAGI.

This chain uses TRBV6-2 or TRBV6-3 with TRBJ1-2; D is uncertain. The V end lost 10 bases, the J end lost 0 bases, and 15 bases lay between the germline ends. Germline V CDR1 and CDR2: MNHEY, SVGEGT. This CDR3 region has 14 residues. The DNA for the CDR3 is TGTGCCACCTTCGAGATTACTTCTAACTATGGCTACACCTTC. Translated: CATFEITSNYGYTF.

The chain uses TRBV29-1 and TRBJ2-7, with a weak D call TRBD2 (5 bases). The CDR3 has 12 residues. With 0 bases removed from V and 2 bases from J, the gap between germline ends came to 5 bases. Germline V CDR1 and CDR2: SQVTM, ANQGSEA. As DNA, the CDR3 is TGCAGCGTTGAAGACGGGACCTACGAGCAGTACTTC. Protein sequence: CSVEDGTYEQYF.

CDR3: CASSRRDRSSYGYTF. The CDR3 region has the DNA TGTGCCAGCAGTCGTCGTGACAGGAGTTCCTATGGCTACACCTTC. The chain combines TRBV2 with TRBJ1-2, with D perhaps TRBD1 (6 bases). Per the germline V gene, CDR1 is SNHLY and CDR2 is FYNNEI. With 5 bases removed from V and 4 bases from J, the gap between germline ends came to 17 bases. This CDR3 contains 15 residues.

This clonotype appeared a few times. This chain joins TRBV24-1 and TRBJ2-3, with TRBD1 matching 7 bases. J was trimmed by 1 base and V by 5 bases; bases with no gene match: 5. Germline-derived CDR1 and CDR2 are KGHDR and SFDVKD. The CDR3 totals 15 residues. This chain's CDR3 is CATSARTGGTDTQYF. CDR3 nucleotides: TGTGCCACCAGTGCCCGAACAGGGGGCACAGATACGCAGTATTTT.

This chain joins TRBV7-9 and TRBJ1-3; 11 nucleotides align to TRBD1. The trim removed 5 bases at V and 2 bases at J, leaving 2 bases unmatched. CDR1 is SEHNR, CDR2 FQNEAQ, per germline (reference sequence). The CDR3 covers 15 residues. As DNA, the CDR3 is TGTGCCAGCAGCAGGGGACAGGGGGCTGGAAACACCATATATTTT. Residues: CASSRGQGAGNTIYF.